One and the same sample provided the 25 T cell receptor beta chains below, sequenced in a study of shared clonotypes between healthy human individuals. Profiled with immunoSEQ multiplex PCR; TCRdb holds only in-frame clones, not every one. The sample lists around 980,000 clones, approximately 80% occurring once. Sequenced: memory CD4+ T cells from PBMCs. Subset in this sample: CD45RA-negative fraction. Source of these receptors: a man younger than 30 in good health. Some clones in this sample may be carry-over from other donors' samples.

This clone was seen a handful of times. The V and J genes are TRBV2 and TRBJ1-2, with a tentative D call TRBD1 (6 bases). CDR3 length equals 13 residues. The ends were cut back, 5 bases at V and 7 bases at J, with 14 bases in the middle. Germline V CDR1 and CDR2: SNHLY, FYNNEI. CDR3 DNA sequence: TGTGCCAGCAGTCCCACAGGGTCCGCTGGCTACACCTTC. It translates to CASSPTGSAGYTF.

V is TRBV29-1 and J is TRBJ2-4, with D uncertain. The CDR3 covers 13 residues. Germline V lookup: CDR1 SQVTM, CDR2 ANQGSEA. The V gene lost 1 base and the J gene lost 4 bases, with 8 bases spanning the gap. In DNA, the CDR3 is TGCAGCGTTGAAGGGCAGGAGAAAAACATTCAGTACTTC. This encodes CSVEGQEKNIQYF.

This clone was detected only once. The J gene is TRBJ2-3, the V gene TRBV19; weak D call: TRBD1 (6 bases). This CDR3 contains 15 residues. The ends were cut back, 7 bases at V and 6 bases at J, with 20 bases in the middle. CDR1 is LNHDA, CDR2 SQIVND, per germline (reference sequence). This CDR3 reads CASTPQDRRLDTQYF. The CDR3 bases are TGTGCCAGTACCCCTCAAGACAGGAGGCTGGATACGCAGTATTTT.

J is TRBJ2-5 and V is TRBV2, with D unresolved. V was trimmed by 8 bases and J by 1 base, leaving 23 bases between them. Germline V gene lookup returns CDR1 SNHLY and CDR2 FYNNEI. This CDR3 spans 17 amino acids. The CDR3 is CASGEPPPPAFQETQYF. The CDR3 bases are TGTGCCAGCGGCGAACCTCCCCCGCCCGCGTTCCAAGAGACCCAGTACTTC.

The V gene is TRBV11-2, the J gene TRBJ2-5; weak D call: TRBD2 (6 bases). The V end lost 3 bases, the J end lost 5 bases, and 10 bases lay between the germline ends. The CDR3 sequence is 13 residues long. Per germline, CDR1 SGHAT and CDR2 FQNNGV. CDR3 residues: CASSFSGEETQYF. In DNA, the CDR3 is TGTGCCAGCAGCTTCTCGGGAGAGGAGACCCAGTACTTC. The full variable domain, completed using reference TRBV11-2 and TRBJ2-5, is EAGVAQSPRYKIIEKRQSVAFWCNPISGHATLYWYQQILGQGPKLLIQFQNNGVVDDSQLPKDRFSAERLKGVDSTLKIQPAKLEDSAVYLCASSFSGEETQYFGPGTRLLVL.

The chain is built from TRBV28 and TRBJ1-1, with 7 bases aligning to TRBD1. Germline assignment: CDR1 MDHEN and CDR2 SYDVKM. The CDR3 length is 13 residues. V trimming: 2 bases; J trimming: 12 bases; junction bases outside the gene matches: 9. CDR3 nucleotide sequence: TGTGCCAGCAGTTTAGACAGGGTGCATTATTCTTTCTTT. Translation: CASSLDRVHYSFF. Complete variable domain (other parts from reference TRBV28 and TRBJ1-1): DVKVTQSSRYLVKRTGEKVFLECVQDMDHENMFWYRQDPGLGLRLIYFSYDVKMKEKGDIPEGYSVSREKKERFSLILESASTNQTSMYLCASSLDRVHYSFFGQGTRLTVV.

The chain joins TRBV6-5 to TRBJ1-2, with D possibly being TRBD1 (5 bases). The CDR3 runs to 15 residues. Germline V CDR1 and CDR2: MNHEY, SVGAGI. The ends were cut back, 2 bases at V and 4 bases at J, with 14 bases in the middle. This CDR3 is CASSYAMAGFYGYTF. CDR3 sequence (DNA): TGTGCCAGCAGTTACGCTATGGCAGGGTTCTATGGCTACACCTTC.

V is TRBV5-4 and J is TRBJ2-3; D not certain. The CDR3 length is 13 residues. Germline lookup yields CDR1 SGHNT and CDR2 YYREEE (reference sequence). V lost 9 bases and J 2 bases, leaving 13 bases between the germline ends. The CDR3 region is CATFEQNTDTQYF. The CDR3 region has the DNA TGTGCCACCTTCGAACAGAACACAGATACGCAGTATTTT.

The V call is TRBV6-5, the J call TRBJ2-7, with 7 nucleotides matching TRBD2. CDR3 length: 13 amino acids. Trimming cost V 6 bases and J 5 bases; bases outside gene matches: 7. Germline V gene sequence: CDR1 MNHEY, CDR2 SVGAGI. The CDR3 sequence is CASRPSGGDEQYF. As DNA, the CDR3 is TGTGCCAGCAGACCTAGCGGAGGGGACGAGCAGTACTTC.

V is TRBV2 and J is TRBJ2-5, with D maybe TRBD1 (6 bases). Germline CDR1 is SNHLY and CDR2 is FYNNEI. The V and J ends lost 5 bases and 1 base respectively, with 11 bases between them. CDR3 size: 14 residues. The CDR3 sequence: CASSPGHLQETQYF. CDR3 coding DNA: TGTGCCAGCAGTCCGGGACACCTCCAAGAGACCCAGTACTTC. Combining the CDR3 with reference TRBV2 and TRBJ2-5 gives the whole variable domain EPEVTQTPSHQVTQMGQEVILRCVPISNHLYFYWYRQILGQKVEFLVSFYNNEISEKSEIFDDQFSVERPDGSNFTLKIRSTKLEDSAMYFCASSPGHLQETQYFGPGTRLLVL.

The V and J genes are TRBV5-3 and TRBJ2-1; 8 nucleotides agree with TRBD2. TRBV5-3 is an open reading frame whose function is uncertain. With 1 base clipped from V and 0 bases from J, the junction kept 12 bases outside the gene matches. CDR3 length: 19 amino acids. The CDR3 bases are TGTGCCAGAAGCTTGACCGGGACTAGGGGTGAGGGCTCCTACAATGAGCAGTTCTTC. It is translated as CARSLTGTRGEGSYNEQFF.

This clone appeared a few times. V and J are TRBV10-3 and TRBJ2-5; 7 nucleotides align to TRBD1. The last part of the DNA fits TRBJ2-7 better; the J call may be wrong. Germline assignment: CDR1 ENHRY and CDR2 SYGVKD. The CDR3 has 13 residues. The CDR3 DNA reads TGTGCCATCGGCAGGGGGAGTAATCGCGAGCAGTACTTC. Residues: CAIGRGSNREQYF.

In regard to this clone: A read error may be the cause here, since a much bigger clone is one base away. This CDR3 is also generated by other DNA sequences in the sample. V usage is TRBV29-1 and J usage is TRBJ1-1; D not resolved. The germline gives CDR1 SQVTM, CDR2 ANQGSEA. Trimming shortened V by 7 bases and J by 1 base, and 7 bases separated the two germline ends. The CDR3 is 11 residues long. The CDR3 spells CSGTENTEAFF. The CDR3 nucleotides are TGCAGCGGTACAGAGAACACTGAAGCTTTCTTT. The variable domain in full, with the rest retrieved from reference TRBV29-1 and TRBJ1-1, is SAVISQKPSRDICQRGTSLTIQCQVDSQVTMMFWYRQQPGQSLTLIATANQGSEATYESGFVIDKFPISRPNLTFSTLTVSNMSPEDSSIYLCSGTENTEAFFGQGTRLTVV.

V usage is TRBV20-1 and J usage is TRBJ1-1; TRBD1 is a possible D gene (6 bases). CDR1 is DFQATT and CDR2 is SNEGSKA in the germline V gene (reference sequence). The V end was cut by 1 base, the J end by 10 bases, with 10 bases between. The length of the CDR3 is 11 residues. CDR3 sequence reads: CSARGGAGAFF. The CDR3 coding sequence is TGCAGTGCTAGAGGGGGGGCCGGAGCTTTCTTT.

The chain links TRBV7-3 to TRBJ1-3, with a possible D match to TRBD1 (5 bases). The CDR3 sequence is 16 residues long. V was clipped by 8 bases and J by 1 base, with 18 bases between them. Per germline, CDR1 SGHTA and CDR2 FQGTGA. CDR3 in amino acids: CASGMGPSSSGNTIYF. In nucleotides, the CDR3 is TGTGCCAGCGGAATGGGGCCTTCCTCTTCTGGAAACACCATATATTTT.

The chain couples TRBV9 to TRBJ2-2; D might be TRBD1 (6 bases). V lost 5 bases, J lost 3 bases, and 14 bases lay in between. The V gene's germline CDR1 is SGDLS and CDR2 YYNGEE. The length of the CDR3 is 15 residues. CDR3 coding DNA: TGTGCCAGCAGGGCGAGGGCAGGGGACACCGGGGAGCTGTTTTTT. Its protein is CASRARAGDTGELFF.

The chain employs TRBV7-9 and TRBJ1-1; D is possibly TRBD1 (6 bases). The CDR3 is made up of 13 amino acids. Germline CDR1 is SEHNR and CDR2 is FQNEAQ (reference sequence). V shed 1 base and J shed 10 bases, with 13 bases lying between them. In DNA, the CDR3 is TGTGCCAGCAGCTTAGGGGGGCTAGGAGTAGCTTTCTTT. Protein sequence: CASSLGGLGVAFF.

The chain combines TRBV27 with TRBJ1-1; D gene uncertain. CDR1 is MNHEY, CDR2 SMNVEV, per germline (reference sequence). Trimming removed 4 bases from V and 3 bases from J, with 9 bases in between. This CDR3 region has 13 residues. CDR3 sequence (DNA): TGTGCCAGCAGTTGGGCAGCCTACACTGAAGCTTTCTTT. Protein product: CASSWAAYTEAFF.

The chain joins TRBV9 to TRBJ2-1; 7 bases map to TRBD2. The CDR3 consists of 14 residues. Germline CDR1 and CDR2: SGDLS and YYNGEE. V lost 0 bases to trimming and J lost 6 bases; unmatched junction nucleotides: 3. CDR3 region: CASSVVGGSNEQFF. As DNA, the CDR3 is TGTGCCAGCAGCGTAGTGGGCGGGAGCAATGAGCAGTTCTTC.

This clone showed up just a few times. The chain recombines TRBV7-2 with TRBJ1-1, with unresolved D. The CDR3 loop spans 15 amino acids. V lost 1 base, J lost 10 bases, and 19 bases lay in between. Germline V lookup: CDR1 SGHTA, CDR2 FQGNSA. This CDR3 is CASSLGPGRGVGAFF. The CDR3 coding sequence is TGTGCCAGCAGCTTAGGTCCGGGCCGGGGAGTTGGAGCTTTCTTT.

The chain couples TRBV27 to TRBJ2-1; the D is unclear. The CDR3 runs to 14 residues. Per the germline V gene, CDR1 is MNHEY and CDR2 is SMNVEV (reference sequence). V gave up 0 bases and J gave up 10 bases, with 13 bases separating them. The CDR3 nucleotides are TGTGCCAGCAGTTTATCCCTCCTAATGGCCGAGCAGTTCTTC. Translated: CASSLSLLMAEQFF.

Regarding this clone: One base away lies a much larger clone, so this may be a sequencing read error. Other DNA sequences in this specimen translate into the identical CDR3. The DNA for the CDR3 is TGTGCCAGCAGTGGGACAGGGGGTAATCAGCCCCAGCATTTT. It encodes CASSGTGGNQPQHF. The V and J genes are TRBV2 and TRBJ1-5; 10 nucleotides match TRBD1. CDR3 length: 14 amino acids. CDR1 is SNHLY and CDR2 is FYNNEI in the germline V gene. V shed 4 bases, J shed 4 bases, and the junction held 1 base outside the gene matches.

Ten or more counts support this clone. V gene TRBV9 combines with J gene TRBJ2-7, with D possibly TRBD2 on 8 matching bases. Trimming cost V 4 bases and J 2 bases, with 19 bases left between them. Germline loops: CDR1 SGDLS, CDR2 YYNGEE. The CDR3 loop spans 16 amino acids. The CDR3 loop is CASSPIGRGRPYEQYF. The CDR3 region has the DNA TGTGCCAGCAGCCCTATCGGGAGGGGGCGGCCCTACGAGCAGTACTTC.

This clone was counted between two and nine times. CDR3 amino acids: CASRGNVNTEAFF. For the CDR3, the DNA is TGCGCCAGCAGGGGCAACGTGAACACTGAAGCTTTCTTT. The J gene is TRBJ1-1, the V gene TRBV5-1; the D is unclear. The CDR3 runs to 13 residues. Per the germline V gene, CDR1 is SGHRS and CDR2 is YFSETQ. Trimming shortened V by 5 bases and J by 0 bases, and 8 bases separated the two germline ends.

This clone was detected only a few times. The chain links TRBV28 to TRBJ1-4; TRBD1 is a possible D gene (6 bases). The V end lost 4 bases, the J end lost 8 bases, and 17 bases lay between the germline ends. The CDR3 runs 15 residues. Per the germline V gene, CDR1 is MDHEN and CDR2 is SYDVKM. The DNA for the CDR3 is TGTGCCAGCAGTTCCCGGGACACAGATGGGGAAAAACTGTTTTTT. Its translation is CASSSRDTDGEKLFF.